Listed here is a single T cell receptor beta chain. These data come from a study of Graves' ophthalmopathy and Graves' hyperthyroidism. Study background: Before any treatment, peripheral blood was taken at the initial diagnosis.

In this cohort, patients with other autoimmune diseases, uncontrolled infections, pregnancy or lactation were excluded. As the template, RNA transcripts were used to amplify TCR beta CDR3 regions. HTBI primers primed a first-round RT-PCR, and a second-round multiplex PCR followed. A single record per CDR3 protein comes from TCRdb applying MiXCR to the multiplex PCR reads. This table holds some 210,000 distinct CDR3 sequences, under 30% found once. The sequenced sample consisted of peripheral blood. The origin of this receptor is a man in his fifties or sixties with Graves' ophthalmopathy.

CDR3 sequence (DNA): TGTGCCAGCAGCGTAGCTTACGCAGGTACCTACGAGCAGTACTTC. Protein product: CASSVAYAGTYEQYF. This rearrangement joins TRBV9 to TRBJ2-7; D call uncertain. This CDR3 comprises 15 residues. The germline V and J ends were trimmed by 0 bases and 2 bases, with 12 bases remaining between them. CDR1 SGDLS and CDR2 YYNGEE come from the germline V gene.